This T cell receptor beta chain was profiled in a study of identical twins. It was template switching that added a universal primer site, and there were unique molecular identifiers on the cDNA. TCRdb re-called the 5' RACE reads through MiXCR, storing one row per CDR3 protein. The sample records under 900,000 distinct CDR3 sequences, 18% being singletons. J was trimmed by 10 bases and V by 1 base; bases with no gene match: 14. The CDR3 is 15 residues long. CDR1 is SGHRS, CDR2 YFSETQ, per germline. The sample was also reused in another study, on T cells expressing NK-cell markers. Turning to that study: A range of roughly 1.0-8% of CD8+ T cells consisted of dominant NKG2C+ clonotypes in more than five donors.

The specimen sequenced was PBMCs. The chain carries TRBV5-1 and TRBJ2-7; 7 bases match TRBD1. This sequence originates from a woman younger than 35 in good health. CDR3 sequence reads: CASSLNTGQPRDQYF. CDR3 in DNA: TGCGCCAGCAGCTTGAACACGGGACAGCCTCGGGACCAGTACTTC. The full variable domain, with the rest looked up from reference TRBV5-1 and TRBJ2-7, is KAGVTQTPRYLIKTRGQQVTLSCSPISGHRSVSWYQQTPGQGLQFLFEYFSETQRNKGNFPGRFSGRQFSNSRSEMNVSTLELGDSALYLCASSLNTGQPRDQYFGPGTRLTVT.